The present TCR beta chain was sequenced within a study of T cell repertoires in cytomegalovirus infection. This clonotype was observed a handful of times. The length of the CDR3 is 15 residues. V lost 10 bases and J lost 7; bases outside the gene matches: 8. Germline lookup yields CDR1 SNHLY and CDR2 FYNNEI. In TCRdb, the reads were re-called with MiXCR into one record per CDR3 protein. Among fewer than 350,000 distinct CDR3 sequences, more than 8% were seen once, and the ten largest hold around 4%. The sequencing input was PBMCs. The chain links TRBV2 to TRBJ2-3; 16 nucleotides match TRBD2. This receptor was obtained from a human donor in good health (CMV status not recorded). Some clones in this sample may be carry-over from other donors' samples. As DNA, the CDR3 is TGTGCCACCATTGGGACTAGCGGGAGGGTAAATACGCAGTATTTT. It specifies CATIGTSGRVNTQYF.